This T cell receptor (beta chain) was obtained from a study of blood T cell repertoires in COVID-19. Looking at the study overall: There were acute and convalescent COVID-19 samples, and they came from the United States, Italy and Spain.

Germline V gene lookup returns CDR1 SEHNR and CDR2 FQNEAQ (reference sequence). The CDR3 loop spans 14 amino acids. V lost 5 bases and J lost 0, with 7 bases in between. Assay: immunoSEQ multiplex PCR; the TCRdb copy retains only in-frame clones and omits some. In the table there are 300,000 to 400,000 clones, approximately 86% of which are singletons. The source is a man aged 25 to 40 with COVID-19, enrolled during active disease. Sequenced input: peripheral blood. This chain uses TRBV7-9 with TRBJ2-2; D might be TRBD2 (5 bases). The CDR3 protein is CASSGLTNTGELFF. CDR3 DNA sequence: TGTGCCAGCAGCGGACTTACGAACACCGGGGAGCTGTTTTTT.